This T cell receptor beta chain was found in a study of OX40 agonist ivuxolimab in advanced cancers. In the study overall: Patients were infused with ivuxolimab every 2 weeks at 0.01 to 10 mg/kg.

Germline V gene lookup returns CDR1 SGHNT and CDR2 YYREEE (reference sequence). CDR3 size: 12 residues. V was shortened by 4 bases and J by 5 bases, with 9 bases between the two germline ends. Using immunoSEQ multiplex PCR, the repertoire was profiled, and TCRdb retains in-frame clones only, with some absent. The top ten clones hold roughly 8.9% of a sample with roughly 92,000 clones, roughly nine tenths of them seen once. The V and J genes are TRBV5-4 and TRBJ1-1; D gene unclear. The sequence was obtained from an adult with an advanced solid tumor such as melanoma, head and neck, liver or kidney cancer. The sequences come from CD4+ or CD8+ T cells sorted from blood, collected in a trial of the OX40 agonist ivuxolimab. The CDR3 loop reads CASSVSKTEAFF. Here the CDR3 DNA reads TGTGCCAGCAGCGTAAGTAAGACTGAAGCTTTCTTT. Together with reference TRBV5-4 and TRBJ1-1, the CDR3 gives the full variable domain: ETGVTQSPTHLIKTRGQQVTLRCSSQSGHNTVSWYQQALGQGPQFIFQYYREEENGRGNFPPRFSGLQFPNYSSELNVNALELDDSALYLCASSVSKTEAFFGQGTRLTVV.